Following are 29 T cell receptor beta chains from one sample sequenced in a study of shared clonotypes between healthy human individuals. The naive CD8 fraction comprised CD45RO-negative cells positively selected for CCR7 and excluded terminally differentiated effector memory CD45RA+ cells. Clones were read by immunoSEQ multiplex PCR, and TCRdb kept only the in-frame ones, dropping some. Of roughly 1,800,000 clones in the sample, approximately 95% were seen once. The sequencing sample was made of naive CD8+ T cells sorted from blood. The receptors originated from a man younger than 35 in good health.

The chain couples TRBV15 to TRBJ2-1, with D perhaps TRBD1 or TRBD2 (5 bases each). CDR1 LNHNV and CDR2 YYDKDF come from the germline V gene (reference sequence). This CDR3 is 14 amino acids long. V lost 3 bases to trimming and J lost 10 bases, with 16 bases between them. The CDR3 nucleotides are TGTGCCACCAGCAGGGACTTGGGGACCTTGGAGCAGTTCTTC. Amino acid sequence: CATSRDLGTLEQFF.

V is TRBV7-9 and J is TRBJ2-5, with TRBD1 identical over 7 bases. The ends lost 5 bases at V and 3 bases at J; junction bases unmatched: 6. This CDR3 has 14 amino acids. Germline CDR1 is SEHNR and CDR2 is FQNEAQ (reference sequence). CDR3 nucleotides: TGTGCCAGCAGCACCTCGACAGGGAAAGAGACCCAGTACTTC. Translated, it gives CASSTSTGKETQYF. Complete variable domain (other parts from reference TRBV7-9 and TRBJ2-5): DTGVSQNPRHKITKRGQNVTFRCDPISEHNRLYWYRQTLGQGPEFLTYFQNEAQLEKSRLLSDRFSAERPKGSFSTLEIQRTEQGDSAMYLCASSTSTGKETQYFGPGTRLLVL.

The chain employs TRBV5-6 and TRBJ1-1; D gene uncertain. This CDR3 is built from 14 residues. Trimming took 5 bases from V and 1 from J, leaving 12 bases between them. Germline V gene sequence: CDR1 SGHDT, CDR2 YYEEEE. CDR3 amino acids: CASSTGPRNTEAFF. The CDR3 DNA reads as TGTGCCAGCAGTACCGGGCCCAGGAACACTGAAGCTTTCTTT.

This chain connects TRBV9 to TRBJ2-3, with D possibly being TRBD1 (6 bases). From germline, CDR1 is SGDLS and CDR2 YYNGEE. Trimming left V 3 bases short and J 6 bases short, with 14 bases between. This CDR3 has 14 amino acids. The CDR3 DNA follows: TGTGCCAGCAGCGGGGACATACTAATGGATACGCAGTATTTT. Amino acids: CASSGDILMDTQYF. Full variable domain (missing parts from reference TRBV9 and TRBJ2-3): DSGVTQTPKHLITATGQRVTLRCSPRSGDLSVYWYQQSLDQGLQFLIQYYNGEERAKGNILERFSAQQFPDLHSELNLSSLELGDSALYFCASSGDILMDTQYFGPGTRLTVL.

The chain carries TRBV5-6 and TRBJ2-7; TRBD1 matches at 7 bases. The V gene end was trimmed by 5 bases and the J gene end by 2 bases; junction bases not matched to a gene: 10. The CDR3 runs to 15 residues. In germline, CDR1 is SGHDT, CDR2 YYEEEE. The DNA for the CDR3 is TGTGCCAGCAGTTACCTGACAGGGCGAGCCTACGAGCAGTACTTC. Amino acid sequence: CASSYLTGRAYEQYF.

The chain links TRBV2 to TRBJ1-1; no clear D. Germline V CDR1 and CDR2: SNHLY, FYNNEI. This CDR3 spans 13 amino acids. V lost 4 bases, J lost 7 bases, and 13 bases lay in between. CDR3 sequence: CASSVDPEGEAFF. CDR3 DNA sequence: TGTGCCAGCAGTGTAGACCCGGAGGGTGAAGCTTTCTTT.

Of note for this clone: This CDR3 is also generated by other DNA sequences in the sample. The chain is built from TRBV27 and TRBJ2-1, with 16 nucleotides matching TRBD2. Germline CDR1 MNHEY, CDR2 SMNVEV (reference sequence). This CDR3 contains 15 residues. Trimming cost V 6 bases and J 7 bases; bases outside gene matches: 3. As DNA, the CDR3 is TGTGCCAGCAGGCTGGGACTAGCGGGAGGGAATGAGCAGTTCTTC. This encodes CASRLGLAGGNEQFF.

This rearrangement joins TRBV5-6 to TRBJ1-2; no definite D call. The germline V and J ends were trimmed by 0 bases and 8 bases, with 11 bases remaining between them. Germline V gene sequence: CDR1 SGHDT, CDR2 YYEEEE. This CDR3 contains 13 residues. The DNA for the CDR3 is TGTGCCAGCAGCTTGGGTGGTCAGTGGGGCTACACCTTC. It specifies CASSLGGQWGYTF. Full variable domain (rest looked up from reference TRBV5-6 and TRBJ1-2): DAGVTQSPTHLIKTRGQQVTLRCSPKSGHDTVSWYQQALGQGPQFIFQYYEEEERQRGNFPDRFSGHQFPNYSSELNVNALLLGDSALYLCASSLGGQWGYTFGSGTRLTVV.

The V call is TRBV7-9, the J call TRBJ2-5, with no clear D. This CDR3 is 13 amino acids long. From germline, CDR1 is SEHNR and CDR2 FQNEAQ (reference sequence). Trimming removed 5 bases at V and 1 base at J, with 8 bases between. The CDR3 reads CASSEDIQETQYF. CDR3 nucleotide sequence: TGTGCCAGCAGCGAAGACATCCAAGAGACCCAGTACTTC.

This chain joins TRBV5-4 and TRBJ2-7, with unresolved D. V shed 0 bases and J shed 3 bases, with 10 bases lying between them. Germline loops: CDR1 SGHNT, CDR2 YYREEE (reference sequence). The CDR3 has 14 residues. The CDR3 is CASSLDGILYEQYF. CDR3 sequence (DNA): TGTGCCAGCAGCTTGGATGGAATCCTCTACGAGCAGTACTTC.

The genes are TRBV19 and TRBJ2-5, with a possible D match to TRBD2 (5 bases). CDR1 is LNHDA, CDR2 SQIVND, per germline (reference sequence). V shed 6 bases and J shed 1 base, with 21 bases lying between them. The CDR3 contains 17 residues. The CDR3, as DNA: TGTGCCAGTAGGTCCTCCGCCGTGAGCGGCCTCCAAGAGACCCAGTACTTC. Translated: CASRSSAVSGLQETQYF. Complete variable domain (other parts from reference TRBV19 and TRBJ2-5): DGGITQSPKYLFRKEGQNVTLSCEQNLNHDAMYWYRQDPGQGLRLIYYSQIVNDFQKGDIAEGYSVSREKKESFPLTVTSAQKNPTAFYLCASRSSAVSGLQETQYFGPGTRLLVL.

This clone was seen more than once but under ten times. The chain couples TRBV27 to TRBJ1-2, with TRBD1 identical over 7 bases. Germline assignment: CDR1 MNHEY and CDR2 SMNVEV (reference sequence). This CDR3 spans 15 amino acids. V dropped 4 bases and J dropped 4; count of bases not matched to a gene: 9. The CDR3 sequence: CASSSGGGDVYGYTF. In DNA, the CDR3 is TGTGCCAGCAGTTCGGGAGGGGGCGATGTCTATGGCTACACCTTC.

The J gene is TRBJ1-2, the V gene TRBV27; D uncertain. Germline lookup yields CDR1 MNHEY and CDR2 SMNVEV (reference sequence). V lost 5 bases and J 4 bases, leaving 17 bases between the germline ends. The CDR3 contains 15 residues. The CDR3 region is CASSHTPRSIYGYTF. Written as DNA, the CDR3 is TGTGCCAGCAGTCACACCCCCCGTTCCATCTATGGCTACACCTTC.

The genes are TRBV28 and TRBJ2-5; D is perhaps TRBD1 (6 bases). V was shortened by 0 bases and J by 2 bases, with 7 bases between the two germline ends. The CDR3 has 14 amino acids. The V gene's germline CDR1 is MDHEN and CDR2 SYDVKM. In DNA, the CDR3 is TGTGCCAGCAGTTTATGGGGGGCACAAGAGACCCAGTACTTC. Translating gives CASSLWGAQETQYF.

CDR3 sequence (DNA): TGCGCCAGCAGTGATCGGTACGAGCAGTACTTC. This codes for CASSDRYEQYF. The gene calls are TRBV10-2 and TRBJ2-7; D unresolved. The CDR3 sequence is 11 residues long. The germline V gene has CDR1 WSHSY and CDR2 SAAADI. Trimming pared 3 bases from V and 4 bases from J, leaving 4 bases between.

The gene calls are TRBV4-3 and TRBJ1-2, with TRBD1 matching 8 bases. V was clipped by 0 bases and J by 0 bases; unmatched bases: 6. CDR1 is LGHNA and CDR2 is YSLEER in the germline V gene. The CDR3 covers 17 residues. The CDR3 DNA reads TGCGCCAGCAGCCAAGATCGTCAGGGGGCCCCTAACTATGGCTACACCTTC. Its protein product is CASSQDRQGAPNYGYTF.

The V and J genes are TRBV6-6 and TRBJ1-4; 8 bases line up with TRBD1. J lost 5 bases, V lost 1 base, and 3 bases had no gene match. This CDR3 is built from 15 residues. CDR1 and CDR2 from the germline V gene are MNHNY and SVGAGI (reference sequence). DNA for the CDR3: TGTGCCAGCAGTTACTTAAACAGGGGGAATGAAAAACTGTTTTTT. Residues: CASSYLNRGNEKLFF.

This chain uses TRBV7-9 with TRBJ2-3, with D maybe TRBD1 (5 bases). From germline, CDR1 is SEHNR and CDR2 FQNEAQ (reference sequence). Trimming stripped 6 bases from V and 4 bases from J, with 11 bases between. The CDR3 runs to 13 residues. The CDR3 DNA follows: TGTGCCAGCAGTATACAGGATCCAGATACGCAGTATTTT. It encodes CASSIQDPDTQYF.

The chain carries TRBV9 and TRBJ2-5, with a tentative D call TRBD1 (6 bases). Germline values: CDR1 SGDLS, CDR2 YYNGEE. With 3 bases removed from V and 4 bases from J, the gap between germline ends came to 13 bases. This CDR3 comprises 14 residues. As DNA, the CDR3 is TGTGCCAGCAGCGACGGTTGGGGGCCAGAGACCCAGTACTTC. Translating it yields CASSDGWGPETQYF. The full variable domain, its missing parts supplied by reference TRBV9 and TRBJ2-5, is DSGVTQTPKHLITATGQRVTLRCSPRSGDLSVYWYQQSLDQGLQFLIQYYNGEERAKGNILERFSAQQFPDLHSELNLSSLELGDSALYFCASSDGWGPETQYFGPGTRLLVL.

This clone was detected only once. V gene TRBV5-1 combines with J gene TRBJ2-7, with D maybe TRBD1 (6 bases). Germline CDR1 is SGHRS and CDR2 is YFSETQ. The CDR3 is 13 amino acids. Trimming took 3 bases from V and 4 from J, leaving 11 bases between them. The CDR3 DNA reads TGCGCCAGCAGCTCAGGGGTCACATACGAGCAGTACTTC. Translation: CASSSGVTYEQYF.

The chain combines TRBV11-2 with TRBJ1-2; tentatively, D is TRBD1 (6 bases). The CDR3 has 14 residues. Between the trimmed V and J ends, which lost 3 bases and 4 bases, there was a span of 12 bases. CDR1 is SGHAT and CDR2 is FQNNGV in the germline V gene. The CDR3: CASSFQGGSYGYTF. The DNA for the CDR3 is TGTGCCAGCAGCTTTCAAGGGGGATCCTATGGCTACACCTTC.

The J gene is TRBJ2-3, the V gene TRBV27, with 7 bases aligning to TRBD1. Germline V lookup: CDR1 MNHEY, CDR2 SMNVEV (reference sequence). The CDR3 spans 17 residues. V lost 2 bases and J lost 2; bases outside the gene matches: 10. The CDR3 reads CASSLLGQPGPTDTQYF. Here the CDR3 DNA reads TGTGCCAGCAGTTTACTGGGACAGCCAGGGCCCACAGATACGCAGTATTTT.

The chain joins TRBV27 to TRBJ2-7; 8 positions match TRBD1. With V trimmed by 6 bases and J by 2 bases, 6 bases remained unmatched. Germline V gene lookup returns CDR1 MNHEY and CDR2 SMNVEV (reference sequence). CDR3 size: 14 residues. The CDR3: CASRITGGTYEQYF. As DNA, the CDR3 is TGTGCCAGCAGGATAACAGGGGGGACCTACGAGCAGTACTTC.

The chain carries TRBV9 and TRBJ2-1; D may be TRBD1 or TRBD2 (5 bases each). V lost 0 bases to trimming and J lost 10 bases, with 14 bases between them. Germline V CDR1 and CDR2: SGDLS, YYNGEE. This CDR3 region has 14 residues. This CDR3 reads CASSVVDSSGEQFF. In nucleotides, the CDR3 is TGTGCCAGCAGCGTAGTCGACAGTTCGGGGGAGCAGTTCTTC.

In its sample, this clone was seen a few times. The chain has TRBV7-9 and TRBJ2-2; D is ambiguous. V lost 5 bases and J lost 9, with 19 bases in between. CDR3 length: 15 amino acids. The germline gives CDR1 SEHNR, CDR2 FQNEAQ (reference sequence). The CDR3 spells CASSPRWLATRELFF. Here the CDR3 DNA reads TGTGCCAGCAGCCCGAGGTGGCTGGCTACCCGGGAGCTGTTTTTT.

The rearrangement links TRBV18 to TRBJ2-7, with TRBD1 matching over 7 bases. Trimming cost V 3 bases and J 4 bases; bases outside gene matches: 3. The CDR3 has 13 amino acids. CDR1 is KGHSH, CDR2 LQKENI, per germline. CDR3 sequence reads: CASSPWTGYEQYF. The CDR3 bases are TGTGCCAGCTCACCGTGGACAGGATACGAGCAGTACTTC.

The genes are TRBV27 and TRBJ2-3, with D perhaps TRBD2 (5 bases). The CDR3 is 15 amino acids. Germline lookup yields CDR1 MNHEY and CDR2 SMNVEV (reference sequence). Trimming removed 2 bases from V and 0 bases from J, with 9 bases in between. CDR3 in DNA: TGTGCCAGCAGTTTAATGTGGACTAGCACAGATACGCAGTATTTT. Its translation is CASSLMWTSTDTQYF.

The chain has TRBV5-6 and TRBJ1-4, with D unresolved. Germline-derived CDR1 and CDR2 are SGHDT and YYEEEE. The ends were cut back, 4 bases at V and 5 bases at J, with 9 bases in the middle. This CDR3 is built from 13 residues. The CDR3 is CASSPPGNEKLFF. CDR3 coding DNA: TGTGCCAGCAGCCCACCGGGGAATGAAAAACTGTTTTTT.

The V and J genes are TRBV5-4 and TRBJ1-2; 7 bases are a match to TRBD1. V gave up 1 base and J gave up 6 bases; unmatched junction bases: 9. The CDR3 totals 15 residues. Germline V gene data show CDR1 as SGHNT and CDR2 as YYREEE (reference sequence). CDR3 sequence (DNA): TGTGCCAGCAGCTTGTCGCAGGGGGGATTACATGGCTACACCTTC. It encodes CASSLSQGGLHGYTF. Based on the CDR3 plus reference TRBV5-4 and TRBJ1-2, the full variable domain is ETGVTQSPTHLIKTRGQQVTLRCSSQSGHNTVSWYQQALGQGPQFIFQYYREEENGRGNFPPRFSGLQFPNYSSELNVNALELDDSALYLCASSLSQGGLHGYTFGSGTRLTVV.